This T cell receptor beta chain was found in a study of blood T cell repertoires in COVID-19. Study as a whole: Samples of COVID-19 (acute and convalescent) were obtained from the United States, Italy and Spain. Sample material is recorded as cDNA or gDNA derived from T cells, B-cell-depleted T cells, or PBMCs.

Original analysis: Using reference gene primer amplification, nucleated cell counts were estimated. This table comes from immunoSEQ multiplex PCR, and its TCRdb copy is limited to in-frame clones, with some not included. Clone size and the V and J calls come from that table; the DNA yielded D and trimming. Of roughly 300,000 clones listed, around 87% are singletons. The CDR3 has 14 amino acids. J was trimmed by 7 bases and V by 4 bases; bases with no gene match: 4. CDR1 is SGHVS and CDR2 is FQNEAQ in the germline V gene. This sequence originates from a woman between 50 and 59 years old who had recovered from COVID-19. The chain couples TRBV7-8 to TRBJ1-6; 7 bases agree with TRBD1. Sequencing was performed on peripheral blood. In nucleotides, the CDR3 is TGTGCCAGCAGCTCACAGGGGCCCAATTCACCCCTCCACTTT. It yields the protein CASSSQGPNSPLHF.